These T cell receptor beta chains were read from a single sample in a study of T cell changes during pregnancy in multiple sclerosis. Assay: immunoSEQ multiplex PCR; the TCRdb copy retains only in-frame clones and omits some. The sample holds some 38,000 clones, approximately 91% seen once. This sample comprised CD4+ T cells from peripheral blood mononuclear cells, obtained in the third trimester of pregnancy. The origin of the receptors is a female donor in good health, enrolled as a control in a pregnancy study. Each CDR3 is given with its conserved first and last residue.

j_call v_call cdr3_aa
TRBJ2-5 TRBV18 CASSPLTSGRKETQYF
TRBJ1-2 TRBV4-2 CASSQQGTNGYTF
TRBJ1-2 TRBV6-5 CASSYRDLGYGYTF
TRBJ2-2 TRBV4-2 CASSLLAASNTGELFF
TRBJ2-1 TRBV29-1 CSVNWRTSGVQFF
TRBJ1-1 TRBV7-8 CASQILGGGNTEAFF
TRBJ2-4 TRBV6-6 CASSPGQESVRYF
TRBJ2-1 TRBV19 CASSPPGLGWDEQFF
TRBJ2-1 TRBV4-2 CASSLVAGPGNIDEQFF
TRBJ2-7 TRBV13 CASSPTTLAGGIYEQYF
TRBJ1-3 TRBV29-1 CSVTGASGNTIYF
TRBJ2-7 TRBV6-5 CASSNVAGGPLEQYF
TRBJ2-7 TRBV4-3 CASSQDYRTDFSYEQYF
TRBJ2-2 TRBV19 CASSPVNTGELFF
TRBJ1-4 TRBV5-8 CASSLVAGLFGEKLFF
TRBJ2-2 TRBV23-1 CATGTGSLGTGELFF
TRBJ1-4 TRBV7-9 CASSRLRDSNEKLFF
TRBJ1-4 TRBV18 CASSPTVPRGEKLFF
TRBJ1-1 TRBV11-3 CASSLRGNTEAFF
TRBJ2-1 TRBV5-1 CASSTGLVFNEQFF
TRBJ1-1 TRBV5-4 CASTSGSRTGDEAFF
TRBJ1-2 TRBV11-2 CASSLGRASAWGYTF
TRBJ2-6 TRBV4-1 CASSQPRGTGGNGANVLTF
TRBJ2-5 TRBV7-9 CASSLAWGASGRTEETQYF
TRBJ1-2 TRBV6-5 CASSYLGTGGYGYTF
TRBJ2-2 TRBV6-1 CASIIAPGAGELFF
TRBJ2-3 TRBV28 CASSFGGRTDTQYF
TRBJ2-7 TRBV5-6 CASSLPGQGFYEQYF
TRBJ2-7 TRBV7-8 CASSASGYEQYF
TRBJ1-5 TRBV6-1 CASSAGTGKGQPQHF
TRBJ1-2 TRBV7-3 CASSLNGAGYGYTF
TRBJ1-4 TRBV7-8 CASSWDRNTANEKLFF
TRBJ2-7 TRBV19 CASAGAGQGSEQYF
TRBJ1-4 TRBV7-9 CASSLAGRVGEKLFF
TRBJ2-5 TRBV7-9 CASTQQETQYF
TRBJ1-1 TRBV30 CAWRDRGRTEAFF
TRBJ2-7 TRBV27 CASSARQVGKQYF
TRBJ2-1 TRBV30 CAWSPIANEQFF
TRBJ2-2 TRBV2 CASRERGVDTGELFF
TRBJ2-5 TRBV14 CASSQKRENQYF
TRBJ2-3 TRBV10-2 CASSGDPGGWDTQYF
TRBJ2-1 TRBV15 CATSRDTSGGYNEQFF
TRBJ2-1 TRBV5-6 CASSLSSGFNEQFF
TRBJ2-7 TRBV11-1 CASSLDRVGEQYF
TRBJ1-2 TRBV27 CASKISGQRPNYGYTF
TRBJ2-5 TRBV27 CASSPTRGAQETQYF
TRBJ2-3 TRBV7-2 CASSLTWVRGTDTQYF
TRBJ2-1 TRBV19 CASSIERGQNNEQFF